This T cell receptor beta chain stems from a study of graft-versus-host responses after intestinal transplantation. On this clone: At the DNA level, this CDR3 is encoded by other sequences in the same sample as well.

Produced via immunoSEQ multiplex PCR; TCRdb's table is partial and in-frame only. The profile shows approximately 1,200 clones, roughly 76% of them singletons. CDR3 length: 14 residues. The V segment lost 4 bases and the J segment 2 bases; nucleotides outside the gene matches: 2. CDR1 and CDR2 (germline): SGDLS, YYNGEE. Investigators treated the graft tissue so that it released intraepithelial and lamina propria lymphocytes. The sequence derives from a human patient who received an intestinal transplant, so some T cells may come from the graft donor. The sample in question was ileum tissue, obtained roughly 250 days after intestinal transplantation. This sequence joins TRBV9 and TRBJ2-7; 11 bases are a match to TRBD1. The CDR3 nucleotides read TGTGCCAGCAGCCCGGGACAGGGGGCCTACGAGCAGTACTTC. Amino acids: CASSPGQGAYEQYF.